Detailed here is one TCR beta chain. These data come from a study of response to subunit inactivated influenza vaccine. TCRdb reanalysed the RT-PCR reads using MiXCR and keeps one entry per CDR3 protein. Of 710,000 or so distinct CDR3 sequences in the sample, approximately 14% were seen once. The CDR3 runs to 17 residues. Germline lookup yields CDR1 SGHTA and CDR2 FQGNSA. The trim removed 3 bases at V and 4 bases at J, leaving 7 bases unmatched. The V gene is TRBV7-2, the J gene TRBJ2-1; TRBD2 matches 12 bases. The source was PBMCs from blood, collected roughly 12 days after vaccination. This TCR came from a man aged 50-59 years who received an inactivated influenza vaccine. The CDR3: CASSFASGGARYNEQFF. In DNA form, the CDR3 reads TGTGCCAGCAGCTTTGCTAGCGGGGGGGCAAGATACAATGAGCAGTTCTTC. Filled out from reference TRBV7-2 and TRBJ2-1, the complete variable domain reads GAGVSQSPSNKVTEKGKDVELRCDPISGHTALYWYRQSLGQGLEFLIYFQGNSAPDKSGLPSDRFSAERTGGSVSTLTIQRTQQEDSAVYLCASSFASGGARYNEQFFGPGTRLTVL.